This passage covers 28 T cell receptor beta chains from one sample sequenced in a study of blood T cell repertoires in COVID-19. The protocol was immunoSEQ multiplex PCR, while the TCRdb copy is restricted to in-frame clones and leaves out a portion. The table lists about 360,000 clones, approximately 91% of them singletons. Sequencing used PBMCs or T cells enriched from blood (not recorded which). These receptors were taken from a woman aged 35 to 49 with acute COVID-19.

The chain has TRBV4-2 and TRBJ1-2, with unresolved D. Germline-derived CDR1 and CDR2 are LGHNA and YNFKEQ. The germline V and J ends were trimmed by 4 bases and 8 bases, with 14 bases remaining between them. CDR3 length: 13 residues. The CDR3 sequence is CASSPSRGSGYTF. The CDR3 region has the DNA TGTGCCAGCAGCCCTTCGCGGGGTTCCGGCTACACCTTC.

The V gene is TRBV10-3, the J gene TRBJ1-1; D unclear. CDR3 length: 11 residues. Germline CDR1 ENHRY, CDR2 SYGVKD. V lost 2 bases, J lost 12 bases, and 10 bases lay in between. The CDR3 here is CAISEGQSPFF. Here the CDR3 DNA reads TGTGCCATCAGTGAGGGGCAATCTCCTTTCTTT.

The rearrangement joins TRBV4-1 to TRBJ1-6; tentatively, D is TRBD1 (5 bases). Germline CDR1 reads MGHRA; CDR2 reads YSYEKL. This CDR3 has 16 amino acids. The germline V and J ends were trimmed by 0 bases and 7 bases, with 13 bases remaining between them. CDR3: CASSQDPGFGNSPLHF. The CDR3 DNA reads TGCGCCAGCAGCCAAGATCCAGGGTTTGGAAATTCACCCCTCCACTTT.

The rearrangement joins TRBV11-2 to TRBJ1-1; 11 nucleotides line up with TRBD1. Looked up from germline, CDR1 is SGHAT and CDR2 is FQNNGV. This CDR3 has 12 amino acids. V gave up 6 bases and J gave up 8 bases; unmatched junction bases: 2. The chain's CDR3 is CASSRDRGEAFF. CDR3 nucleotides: TGTGCCAGCAGTCGGGACAGGGGGGAAGCTTTCTTT. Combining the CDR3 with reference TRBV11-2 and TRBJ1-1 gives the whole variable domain EAGVAQSPRYKIIEKRQSVAFWCNPISGHATLYWYQQILGQGPKLLIQFQNNGVVDDSQLPKDRFSAERLKGVDSTLKIQPAKLEDSAVYLCASSRDRGEAFFGQGTRLTVV.

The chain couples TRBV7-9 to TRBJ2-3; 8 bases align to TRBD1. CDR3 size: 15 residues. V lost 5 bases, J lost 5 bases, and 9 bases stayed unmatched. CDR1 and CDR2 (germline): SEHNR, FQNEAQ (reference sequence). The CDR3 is CASSPGQGAGDTQYF. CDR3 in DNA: TGTGCCAGCAGCCCCGGGCAGGGGGCGGGAGATACGCAGTATTTT.

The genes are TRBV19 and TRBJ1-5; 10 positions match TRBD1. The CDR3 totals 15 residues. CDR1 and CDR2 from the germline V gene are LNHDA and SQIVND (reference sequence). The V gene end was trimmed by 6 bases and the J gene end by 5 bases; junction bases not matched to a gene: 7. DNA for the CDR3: TGTGCCAGTAGATACGCAGGACAGGGGGATCAGCCCCAGCATTTT. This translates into CASRYAGQGDQPQHF.

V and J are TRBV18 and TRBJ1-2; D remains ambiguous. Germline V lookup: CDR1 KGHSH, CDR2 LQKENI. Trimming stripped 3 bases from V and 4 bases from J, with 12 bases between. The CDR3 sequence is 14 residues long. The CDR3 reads CASSPSRESYGYTF. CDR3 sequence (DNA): TGTGCCAGCTCACCCTCGAGGGAAAGCTATGGCTACACCTTC.

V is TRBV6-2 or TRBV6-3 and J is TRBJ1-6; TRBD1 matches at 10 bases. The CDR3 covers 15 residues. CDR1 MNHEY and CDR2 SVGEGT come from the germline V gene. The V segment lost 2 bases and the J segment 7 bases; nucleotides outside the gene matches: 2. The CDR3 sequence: CASSYGGQGNSPLHF. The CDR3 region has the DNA TGTGCCAGCAGTTACGGGGGACAGGGGAATTCACCCCTCCACTTT.

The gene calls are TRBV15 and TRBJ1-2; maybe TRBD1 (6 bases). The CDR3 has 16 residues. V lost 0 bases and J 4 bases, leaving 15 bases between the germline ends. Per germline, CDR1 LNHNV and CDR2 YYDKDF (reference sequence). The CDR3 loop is CATSRDIRGIGYGYTF. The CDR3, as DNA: TGTGCCACCAGCAGAGATATCAGGGGCATCGGCTATGGCTACACCTTC.

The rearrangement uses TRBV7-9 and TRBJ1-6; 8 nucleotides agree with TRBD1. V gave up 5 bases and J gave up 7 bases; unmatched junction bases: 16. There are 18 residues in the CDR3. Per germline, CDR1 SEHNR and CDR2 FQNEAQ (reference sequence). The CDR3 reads CASSQRSGQGSGNSPLHF. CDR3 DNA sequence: TGTGCCAGCAGCCAAAGGAGCGGACAGGGTAGTGGGAATTCACCCCTCCACTTT.

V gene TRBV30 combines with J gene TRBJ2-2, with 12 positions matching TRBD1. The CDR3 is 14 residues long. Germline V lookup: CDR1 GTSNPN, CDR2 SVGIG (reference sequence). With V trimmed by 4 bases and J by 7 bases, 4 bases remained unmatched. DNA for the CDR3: TGTGCCTGGACTGGGACAGGGGGCCTCGGGGAGCTGTTTTTT. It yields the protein CAWTGTGGLGELFF.

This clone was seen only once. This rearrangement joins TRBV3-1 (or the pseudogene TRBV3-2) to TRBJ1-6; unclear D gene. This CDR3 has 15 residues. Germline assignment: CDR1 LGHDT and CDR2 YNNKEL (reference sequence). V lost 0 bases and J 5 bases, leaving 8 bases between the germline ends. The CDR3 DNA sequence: TGTGCCAGCAGCCAAGACAACGCTAATAATTCACCCCTCCACTTT. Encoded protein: CASSQDNANNSPLHF.

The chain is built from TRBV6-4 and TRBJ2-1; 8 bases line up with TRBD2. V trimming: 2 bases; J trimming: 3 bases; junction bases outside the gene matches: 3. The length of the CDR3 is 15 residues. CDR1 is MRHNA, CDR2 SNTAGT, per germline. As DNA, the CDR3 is TGTGCCAGCAGTGACGAACGGGGGGGCTACAATGAGCAGTTCTTC. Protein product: CASSDERGGYNEQFF.

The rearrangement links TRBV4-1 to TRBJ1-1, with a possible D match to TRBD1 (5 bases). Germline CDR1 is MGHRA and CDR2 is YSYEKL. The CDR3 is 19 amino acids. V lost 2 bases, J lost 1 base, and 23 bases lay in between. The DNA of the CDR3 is TGCGCCAGCAGCCAACAAGCTGTGGGGACTCACACCCCGAACACTGAAGCTTTCTTT. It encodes CASSQQAVGTHTPNTEAFF.

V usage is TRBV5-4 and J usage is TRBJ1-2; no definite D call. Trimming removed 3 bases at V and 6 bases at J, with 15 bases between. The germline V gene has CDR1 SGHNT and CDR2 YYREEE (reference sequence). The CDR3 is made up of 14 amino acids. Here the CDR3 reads CASSYPWASDGYTF. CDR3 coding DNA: TGTGCCAGCAGCTACCCATGGGCGTCCGATGGCTACACCTTC.

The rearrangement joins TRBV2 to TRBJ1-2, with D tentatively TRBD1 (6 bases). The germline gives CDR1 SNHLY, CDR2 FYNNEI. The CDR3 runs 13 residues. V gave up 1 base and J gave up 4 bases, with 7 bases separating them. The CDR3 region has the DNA TGTGCCAGCAGTGAAGAGACAGGCTATGGCTACACCTTC. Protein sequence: CASSEETGYGYTF.

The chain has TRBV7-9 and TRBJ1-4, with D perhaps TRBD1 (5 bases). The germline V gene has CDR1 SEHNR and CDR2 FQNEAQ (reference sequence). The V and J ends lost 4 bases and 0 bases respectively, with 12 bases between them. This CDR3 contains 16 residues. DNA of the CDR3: TGTGCCAGCAGCTCAAGACAGAAGTCAACTAATGAAAAACTGTTTTTT. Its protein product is CASSSRQKSTNEKLFF.

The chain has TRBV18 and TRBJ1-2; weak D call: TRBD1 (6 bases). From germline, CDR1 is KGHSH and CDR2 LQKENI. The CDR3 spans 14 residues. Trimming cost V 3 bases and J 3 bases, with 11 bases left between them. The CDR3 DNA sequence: TGTGCCAGCTCACCCCCCGAGGGGGACTATGGCTACACCTTC. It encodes CASSPPEGDYGYTF.

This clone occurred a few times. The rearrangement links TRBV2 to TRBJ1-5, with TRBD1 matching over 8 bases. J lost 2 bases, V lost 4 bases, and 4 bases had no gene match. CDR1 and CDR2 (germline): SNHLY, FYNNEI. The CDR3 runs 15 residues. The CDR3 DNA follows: TGTGCCAGCAGTGGTATGACAGGGGGCAATCAGCCCCAGCATTTT. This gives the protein CASSGMTGGNQPQHF.

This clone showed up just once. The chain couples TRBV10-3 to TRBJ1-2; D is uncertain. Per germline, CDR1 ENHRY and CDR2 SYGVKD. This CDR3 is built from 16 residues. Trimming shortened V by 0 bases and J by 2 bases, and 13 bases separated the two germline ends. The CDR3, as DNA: TGTGCCATCAGTGAGTCGACATCCGGTCAGAACTATGGCTACACCTTC. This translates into CAISESTSGQNYGYTF.

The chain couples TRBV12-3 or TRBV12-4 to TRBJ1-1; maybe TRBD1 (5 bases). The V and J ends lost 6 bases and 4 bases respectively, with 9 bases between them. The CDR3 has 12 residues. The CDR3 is CASSRQSTEAFF. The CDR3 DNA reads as TGTGCCAGCAGCCGACAGAGCACTGAAGCTTTCTTT.

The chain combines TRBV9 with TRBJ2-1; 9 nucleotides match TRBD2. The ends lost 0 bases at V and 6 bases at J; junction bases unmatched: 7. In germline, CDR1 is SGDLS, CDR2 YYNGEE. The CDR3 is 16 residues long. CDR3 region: CASSVALAGSGNEQFF. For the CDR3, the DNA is TGTGCCAGCAGCGTAGCGCTAGCGGGGTCAGGCAATGAGCAGTTCTTC.

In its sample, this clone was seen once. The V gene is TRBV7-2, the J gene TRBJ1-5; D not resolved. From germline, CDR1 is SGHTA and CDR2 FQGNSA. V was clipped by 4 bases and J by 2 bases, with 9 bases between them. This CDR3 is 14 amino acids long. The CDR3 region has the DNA TGTGCCAGCAGCTCCTATACTGGCAATCAGCCCCAGCATTTT. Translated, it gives CASSSYTGNQPQHF.

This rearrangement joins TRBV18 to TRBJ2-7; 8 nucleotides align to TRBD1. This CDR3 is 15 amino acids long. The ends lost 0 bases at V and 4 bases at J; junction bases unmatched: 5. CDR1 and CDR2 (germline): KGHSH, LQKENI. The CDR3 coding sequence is TGTGCCAGCTCACCACCGGGCAGGGGGCGATACGAGCAGTACTTC. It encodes CASSPPGRGRYEQYF.

For the CDR3, the DNA is TGCGCCAGCAGCCAAGATCAGGGGTACGAGCAGTACTTC. This sequence encodes CASSQDQGYEQYF. The genes are TRBV4-1 and TRBJ2-7; D is perhaps TRBD1 (6 bases). CDR3 length equals 13 residues. Germline values: CDR1 MGHRA, CDR2 YSYEKL. Trimming cost V 0 bases and J 4 bases, with 7 bases left between them.

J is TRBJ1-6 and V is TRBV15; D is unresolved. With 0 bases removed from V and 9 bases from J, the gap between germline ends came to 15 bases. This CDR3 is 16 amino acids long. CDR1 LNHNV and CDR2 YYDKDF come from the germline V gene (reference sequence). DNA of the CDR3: TGTGCCACCAGCAGAGATCGCGGGCTCGAGGGTTCACCCCTCCACTTT. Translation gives CATSRDRGLEGSPLHF.

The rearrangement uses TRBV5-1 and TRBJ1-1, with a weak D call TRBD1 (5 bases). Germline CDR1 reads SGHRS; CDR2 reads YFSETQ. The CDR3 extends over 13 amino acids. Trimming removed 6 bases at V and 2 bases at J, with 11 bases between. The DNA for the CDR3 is TGCGCCAGCACCTTAGACAGAAACACTGAAGCTTTCTTT. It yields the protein CASTLDRNTEAFF.

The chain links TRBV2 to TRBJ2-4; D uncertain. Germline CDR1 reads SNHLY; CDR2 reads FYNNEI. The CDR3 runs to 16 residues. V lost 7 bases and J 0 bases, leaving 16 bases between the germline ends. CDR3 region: CASTLPEEIAKNIQYF. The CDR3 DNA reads TGTGCCAGCACCCTTCCCGAGGAGATAGCCAAAAACATTCAGTACTTC. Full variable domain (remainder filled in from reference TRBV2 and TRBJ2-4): EPEVTQTPSHQVTQMGQEVILRCVPISNHLYFYWYRQILGQKVEFLVSFYNNEISEKSEIFDDQFSVERPDGSNFTLKIRSTKLEDSAMYFCASTLPEEIAKNIQYFGAGTRLSVL.